The next 23 T cell receptor beta chains were all read from a single sample in a study of T cell responses to AZD1222 COVID-19 vaccine. Profiled with immunoSEQ multiplex PCR; TCRdb holds only in-frame clones, not every one. Here the sample spans approximately 83,000 clones, 90% to 95% being singletons. The specimen was peripheral blood, collected on day 0 of MenACWY control vaccination. These receptors were obtained from an adult in good health.

The chain has TRBV5-1 and TRBJ2-1; D not resolved. The CDR3 runs 11 residues. CDR1 SGHRS and CDR2 YFSETQ come from the germline V gene. Between the trimmed V and J ends, which lost 2 bases and 7 bases, there was a span of 4 bases. CDR3 residues: CASSLKNEQFF. As DNA, the CDR3 is TGCGCCAGCAGCTTAAAAAATGAGCAGTTCTTC.

The CDR3 DNA reads TGTGCCAGTGGATTGACAGCCACCTACACCGGGGAGCTGTTTTTT. Translated, it gives CASGLTATYTGELFF. The gene calls are TRBV19 and TRBJ2-2, with D perhaps matching TRBD1 (5 bases). Germline CDR1 LNHDA, CDR2 SQIVND (reference sequence). V lost 8 bases, J lost 3 bases, and 16 bases lay in between. The CDR3 sequence is 15 residues long.

The chain couples TRBV29-1 to TRBJ1-1; a weak D match, TRBD1 (5 bases). The CDR3 covers 14 residues. The V end was cut by 4 bases, the J end by 4 bases, with 16 bases between. The V gene's germline CDR1 is SQVTM and CDR2 ANQGSEA. The CDR3 sequence is CSVVQASYLTEAFF. The CDR3 nucleotides are TGCAGCGTTGTACAGGCTTCATACCTCACTGAAGCTTTCTTT.

This chain connects TRBV11-1 to TRBJ2-1; TRBD2 might be the D (6 bases). Deletions cut 5 bases from V and 10 bases from J, with 15 bases between. CDR1 and CDR2 (germline): SGHAT, FQDESV (reference sequence). This CDR3 comprises 13 residues. CDR3 amino acids: CASSPGGRWEQFF. CDR3 nucleotides: TGTGCCAGCAGCCCTGGGGGGAGGTGGGAGCAGTTCTTC.

This chain uses TRBV19 with TRBJ2-5; D remains unclear. This CDR3 is 13 amino acids long. Germline V lookup: CDR1 LNHDA, CDR2 SQIVND (reference sequence). The V end was cut by 3 bases, the J end by 3 bases, with 8 bases between. CDR3 sequence reads: CASSMYVEETQYF. CDR3 sequence (DNA): TGTGCCAGTAGTATGTACGTGGAAGAGACCCAGTACTTC.

This chain uses TRBV5-3 with TRBJ1-2; 12 bases fit TRBD1. TRBV5-3 is sorted into the ORF group, with uncertain function. Trimming cost V 2 bases and J 2 bases; bases outside gene matches: 19. The CDR3 is 21 residues long. As DNA, the CDR3 is TGTGCCAGAAGCTTAGGCCCGCCGACGGGGACAGGGGGCAAATGGAACTATGGCTACACCTTC. Its protein product is CARSLGPPTGTGGKWNYGYTF.

The V call is TRBV30, the J call TRBJ2-2; D remains unclear. V lost 4 bases to trimming and J lost 6 bases, with 9 bases between them. The CDR3 covers 12 residues. Germline values: CDR1 GTSNPN, CDR2 SVGIG (reference sequence). The DNA for the CDR3 is TGTGCCTGGACCCCCACAGCCGGGGAGCTGTTTTTT. Amino acid sequence: CAWTPTAGELFF.

V gene TRBV10-3 combines with J gene TRBJ1-1; 11 nucleotides match TRBD1. J lost 4 bases, V lost 8 bases, and 9 bases had no gene match. This CDR3 spans 15 amino acids. The germline V gene encodes CDR1 ENHRY and CDR2 SYGVKD. The CDR3 DNA reads TGTGCCATCCTCCGGACAGGGGGCGTTCGCACTGAAGCTTTCTTT. This encodes CAILRTGGVRTEAFF.

This clone was counted only a few times. J is TRBJ2-3 and V is TRBV6-5; D may be TRBD1 (6 bases). Germline values: CDR1 MNHEY, CDR2 SVGAGI. The CDR3 is 14 amino acids. Trimming stripped 6 bases from V and 2 bases from J, with 12 bases between. CDR3 loop: CASSPQGHTDTQYF. The CDR3, as DNA: TGTGCCAGCAGCCCACAGGGCCACACAGATACGCAGTATTTT.

V gene TRBV12-3 or TRBV12-4 combines with J gene TRBJ1-5; tentative D call: TRBD1 (6 bases). Trimming shortened V by 3 bases and J by 7 bases, and 10 bases separated the two germline ends. CDR3 length: 13 residues. The CDR3 spells CASSFGGPQPQHF. DNA of the CDR3: TGTGCCAGCAGTTTTGGGGGGCCCCAGCCCCAGCATTTT.

V gene TRBV29-1 combines with J gene TRBJ2-1; 8 bases align to TRBD1. V lost 3 bases to trimming and J lost 0 bases; unmatched junction nucleotides: 4. CDR1 SQVTM and CDR2 ANQGSEA come from the germline V gene. The CDR3 covers 15 residues. CDR3 in amino acids: CSVEDRVSSYNEQFF. The CDR3 DNA is TGCAGCGTTGAGGACAGGGTGAGCTCCTACAATGAGCAGTTCTTC.

The chain couples TRBV28 to TRBJ1-2, with D possibly matching TRBD1 (5 bases). The V gene lost 2 bases and the J gene lost 3 bases, with 7 bases spanning the gap. Germline V CDR1 and CDR2: MDHEN, SYDVKM. The CDR3 sequence is 13 residues long. The CDR3 region is CASSLDSDYGYTF. CDR3 in DNA: TGTGCCAGCAGTTTAGACAGCGACTATGGCTACACCTTC.

V is TRBV6-1 and J is TRBJ2-1; D is possibly TRBD2 (6 bases). Between the trimmed V and J ends, which lost 2 bases and 9 bases, there was a span of 11 bases. Per the germline V gene, CDR1 is MNHNS and CDR2 is SASEGT. The CDR3 length is 13 residues. The CDR3, as DNA: TGTGCCAGCAGTGAACGGGGGAGTGTTGAGCAGTTCTTC. It translates to CASSERGSVEQFF.

This clone was picked up a small number of times. This chain joins TRBV7-9 and TRBJ2-7; TRBD2 matches 9 bases. V dropped 7 bases and J dropped 6; count of bases not matched to a gene: 7. Germline V gene data show CDR1 as SEHNR and CDR2 as FQNEAQ (reference sequence). The CDR3 extends over 13 amino acids. CDR3 bases: TGTGCCAGCACCCCGCGGGGGGGCGGCGAGCAGTACTTC. Amino acids: CASTPRGGGEQYF. Complete variable domain (other parts from reference TRBV7-9 and TRBJ2-7): DTGVSQNPRHKITKRGQNVTFRCDPISEHNRLYWYRQTLGQGPEFLTYFQNEAQLEKSRLLSDRFSAERPKGSFSTLEIQRTEQGDSAMYLCASTPRGGGEQYFGPGTRLTVT.

The gene calls are TRBV2 and TRBJ1-2; unclear D gene. V lost 4 bases to trimming and J lost 8 bases, with 17 bases between them. CDR3 size: 14 residues. CDR1 and CDR2 (germline): SNHLY, FYNNEI. CDR3 region: CASSGTEGSYGYTF. As DNA, the CDR3 is TGTGCCAGCAGTGGTACAGAGGGATCATACGGCTACACCTTC.

The chain employs TRBV7-9 and TRBJ1-4; the D is unclear. Trimming removed 4 bases at V and 5 bases at J, with 17 bases between. This CDR3 is built from 16 residues. From germline, CDR1 is SEHNR and CDR2 FQNEAQ (reference sequence). CDR3 residues: CASSSYALDGNEKLFF. CDR3 nucleotides: TGTGCCAGCAGCTCATACGCCTTGGACGGGAATGAAAAACTGTTTTTT.

V is TRBV6-1 and J is TRBJ2-1; D is unresolved. Deletions cut 1 base from V and 2 bases from J, with 3 bases between. Germline assignment: CDR1 MNHNS and CDR2 SASEGT. The CDR3 length is 13 residues. CDR3 sequence (DNA): TGTGCCAGCAGTGAAGGGACCTACAATGAGCAGTTCTTC. Protein sequence: CASSEGTYNEQFF.

This chain connects TRBV19 to TRBJ2-7; 9 bases are shared with TRBD1. This CDR3 is built from 15 residues. V was clipped by 3 bases and J by 6 bases; unmatched bases: 9. The germline gives CDR1 LNHDA, CDR2 SQIVND (reference sequence). CDR3 coding DNA: TGTGCCAGTAGTATGTGGGACAGGGACCCCCTCGAGCAGTACTTC. Amino acid sequence: CASSMWDRDPLEQYF.

The chain combines TRBV3-1 (or the pseudogene TRBV3-2) with TRBJ2-1; 8 nucleotides align to TRBD2. Trimming took 4 bases from V and 3 from J; bases not matched to a gene: 5. Germline CDR1 is LGHDT and CDR2 is YNNKEL (reference sequence). The CDR3 length is 15 residues. CDR3 sequence: CASSPLGRGYNEQFF. The CDR3 DNA follows: TGTGCCAGCAGCCCCCTCGGGAGGGGCTACAATGAGCAGTTCTTC.

This clone was detected only once. The chain has TRBV5-1 and TRBJ1-1, with D unclear. CDR3 length equals 15 residues. CDR1 is SGHRS and CDR2 is YFSETQ in the germline V gene. Trimming cost V 0 bases and J 4 bases, with 13 bases left between them. The CDR3 nucleotides read TGCGCCAGCAGCTTGGATGTGGGGTTGGTCACTGAAGCTTTCTTT. It encodes CASSLDVGLVTEAFF.

This chain joins TRBV6-5 and TRBJ2-6; 7 bases fit TRBD2. The length of the CDR3 is 13 residues. Losses at the gene ends were 2 bases for V and 12 bases for J; bases not matched to a gene: 4. In germline, CDR1 is MNHEY, CDR2 SVGAGI. This CDR3 is CASSYGWEGVLTF. Written as DNA, the CDR3 is TGTGCCAGCAGTTACGGGTGGGAGGGCGTCCTGACTTTC.

This clone was seen once. CDR3 DNA sequence: TGTGCCAGCAGTGATAGGGGCAGCACAGATACGCAGTATTTT. It translates to CASSDRGSTDTQYF. The chain combines TRBV2 with TRBJ2-3, with TRBD1 as a possible D gene (5 bases). CDR3 length: 14 residues. The germline V gene has CDR1 SNHLY and CDR2 FYNNEI. The V and J ends lost 3 bases and 0 bases respectively, with 7 bases between them.

The genes are TRBV6-5 and TRBJ1-2; D not certain. Trimming cost V 2 bases and J 4 bases, with 11 bases left between them. This CDR3 is built from 14 residues. The germline V gene encodes CDR1 MNHEY and CDR2 SVGAGI. The CDR3 protein is CASSYARVGYGYTF. The CDR3 coding sequence is TGTGCCAGCAGTTACGCGCGTGTAGGCTATGGCTACACCTTC.